This TCR beta chain stems from a study of T cells in localized non-small cell lung cancer. The assay was immunoSEQ multiplex PCR, and TCRdb's table has in-frame clones only and misses some. The sample consists of 9,700 or so clones, around two fifths of them appearing once. Germline V gives CDR1 GTSNPN, CDR2 SVGIG (reference sequence). Deletions cut 0 bases from V and 5 bases from J, with 7 bases between. The CDR3 is 13 residues long. As concerns this clone: Its specificity is unknown.

Study observations and caveats: Highest T cell clonality was seen in uninvolved adjacent lung, surpassing that measured in tumor. Sequencing covered just one tumor region, so heterogeneity cannot be ruled out.

V is TRBV30 and J is TRBJ1-4, with D uncertain. This TCR was recovered from a woman aged 35 to 75 with stage I lung adenocarcinoma. The sample in question was lymph node tissue, obtained before any cancer treatment. CDR3 residues: CAWSVGLNEKLFF. CDR3 nucleotides: TGTGCCTGGAGTGTAGGTCTCAATGAAAAACTGTTTTTT. The whole variable domain, remainder taken from reference TRBV30 and TRBJ1-4, is SQTIHQWPATLVQPVGSPLSLECTVEGTSNPNLYWYRQAAGRGLQLLFYSVGIGQISSEVPQNLSASRPQDRQFILSSKKLLLSDSGFYLCAWSVGLNEKLFFGSGTQLSVL.